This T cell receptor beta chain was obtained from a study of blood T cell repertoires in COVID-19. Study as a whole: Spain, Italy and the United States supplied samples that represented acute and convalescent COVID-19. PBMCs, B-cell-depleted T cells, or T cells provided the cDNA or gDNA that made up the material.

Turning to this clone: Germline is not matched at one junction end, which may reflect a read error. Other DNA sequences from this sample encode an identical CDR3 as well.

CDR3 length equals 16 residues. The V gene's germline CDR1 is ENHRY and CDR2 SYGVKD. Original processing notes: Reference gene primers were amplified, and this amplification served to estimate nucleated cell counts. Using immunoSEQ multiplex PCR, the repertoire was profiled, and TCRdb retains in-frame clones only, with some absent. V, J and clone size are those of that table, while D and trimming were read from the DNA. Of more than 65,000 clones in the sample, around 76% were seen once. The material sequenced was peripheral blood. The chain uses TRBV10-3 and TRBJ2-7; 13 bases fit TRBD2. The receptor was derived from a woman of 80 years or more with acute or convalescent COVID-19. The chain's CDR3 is CAISDPGLAGAYEQYF. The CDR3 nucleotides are TGTGCCATCAGTGACCCCGGACTAGCGGGAGCCTACGAGCAATACTTC.